The 3 T cell receptor beta chains below come from one sample, sequenced in a study of blood T cell repertoires in COVID-19. Measured with immunoSEQ multiplex PCR; TCRdb has only the in-frame clones, and not every one. The sample lists roughly 120,000 clones, about 90% occurring once. What was sequenced was peripheral blood. These receptors came from a man aged 45-65 years with COVID-19, enrolled during active disease.

This chain connects TRBV12-1 to TRBJ2-3; TRBD2, the D gene given by the table, was not confirmed from the DNA. TRBV12-1 is flagged as a pseudogene. The CDR3 spans 14 residues. As DNA, the CDR3 is TGTGCCAGCAGTTCAAAACTAGGAGAGGATACGCAGTATTTT. Amino acids: CASSSKLGEDTQYF.

The chain uses TRBV5-6 and TRBJ2-5; D is possibly TRBD2 (5 bases). Germline-derived CDR1 and CDR2 are SGHDT and YYEEEE. This CDR3 region has 15 residues. The ends were cut back, 0 bases at V and 3 bases at J, with 12 bases in the middle. CDR3 DNA sequence: TGTGCCAGCAGCTTGGGGACTTTTAACAAAGAGACCCAGTACTTC. It translates to CASSLGTFNKETQYF.

CDR3: CASSYGSSGSGYNEQFF. The CDR3 coding sequence is TGTGCCAGCAGCTACGGGTCCAGCGGCTCGGGCTACAATGAGCAGTTCTTC. The chain employs TRBV9 and TRBJ2-1; D may be TRBD2 (5 bases). Trimming left V 4 bases short and J 3 bases short, with 20 bases between. CDR1 and CDR2 (germline): SGDLS, YYNGEE. The CDR3 spans 17 residues.